Listed here is a single T cell receptor beta chain. The V end lost 2 bases, the J end lost 4 bases, and 15 bases lay between the germline ends. CDR1 is SGDLS and CDR2 is YYNGEE in the germline V gene. This CDR3 region has 16 residues. The table came from immunoSEQ multiplex PCR; TCRdb's copy has only in-frame clones and leaves some out. The table lists around 260,000 clones, 80% to 90% of them singletons. This sample is drawn from a study of blood T cell repertoires in COVID-19. Study-level background: COVID-19 samples from acute and convalescent phases originated in the United States, Italy and Spain. PBMCs, B-cell-depleted T cells, or T cells were the source of the cDNA or gDNA that made up the material.

Allocation to cohorts depended on clinical history reported by the participants. The sequenced sample consisted of PBMCs or T cells enriched from blood (not recorded which). The origin of this receptor is a man under 40 with acute COVID-19. This rearrangement joins TRBV9 to TRBJ2-2; tentative D call: TRBD2 (5 bases). The CDR3 DNA is TGTGCCAGCAGCGTCTCAGCGGAAGTCACCACCGGGGAGCTGTTTTTT. Translation: CASSVSAEVTTGELFF.